One sample yielded the 27 T cell receptor beta chains listed below, sequenced in a study of blood T cell repertoires in COVID-19. Profiled with immunoSEQ multiplex PCR; TCRdb holds only in-frame clones, not every one. The top ten hold over 4% of the sample, which has 320,000 or so clones, 89% seen once. Sequencing used PBMCs or T cells enriched from blood (not recorded which). All receptors derive from a man aged 55 to 70 who had recovered from COVID-19.

The chain links TRBV19 to TRBJ2-2, with a tentative D call TRBD2 (5 bases). The CDR3 runs to 14 residues. The germline V gene encodes CDR1 LNHDA and CDR2 SQIVND (reference sequence). The V gene lost 7 bases and the J gene lost 9 bases, with 18 bases spanning the gap. CDR3 nucleotides: TGTGCCAGTATAGGGAGCCTCCCGGGTCGGGAGCTGTTTTTT. The encoded protein is CASIGSLPGRELFF.

CDR3 sequence (DNA): TGTGCCAGCAGCCCCGGGGTTGCGGGAGGCGCCTACGAGCAGTACTTC. It specifies CASSPGVAGGAYEQYF. The gene calls are TRBV6-2 or TRBV6-3 and TRBJ2-7, with 8 nucleotides matching TRBD2. The V and J ends lost 6 bases and 2 bases, in that order; junction bases with no gene match: 12. The CDR3 sequence is 16 residues long. The germline gives CDR1 MNHEY, CDR2 SVGEGT.

CDR3 sequence reads: CATSTAGTGGSGANVLTF. CDR3 DNA: TGCGCCACTTCCACGGCCGGGACAGGGGGATCTGGGGCCAACGTCCTGACTTTC. The genes are TRBV5-1 and TRBJ2-6; 11 nucleotides align to TRBD1. The CDR3 is 18 residues long. With 9 bases clipped from V and 1 base from J, the junction kept 12 bases outside the gene matches. CDR1 is SGHRS, CDR2 YFSETQ, per germline.

The rearrangement links TRBV11-2 to TRBJ2-7; D ambiguous. Germline V CDR1 and CDR2: SGHAT, FQNNGV. The CDR3 consists of 15 residues. V lost 0 bases to trimming and J lost 0 bases, with 9 bases between them. In DNA, the CDR3 is TGTGCCAGCAGCTTAGAGTTAGCCAACTCCTACGAGCAGTACTTC. This codes for CASSLELANSYEQYF.

The CDR3 protein is CASRLNPQGGNTEAFF. In DNA, the CDR3 is TGTGCCAGCAGGCTAAACCCCCAGGGTGGGAACACTGAAGCTTTCTTT. The chain has TRBV7-3 and TRBJ1-1; possible D gene TRBD1, 5 bases. The germline V gene encodes CDR1 SGHTA and CDR2 FQGTGA. Trimming pared 6 bases from V and 1 base from J, leaving 18 bases between. The CDR3 has 16 amino acids.

J is TRBJ2-5 and V is TRBV3-1 (or the pseudogene TRBV3-2); 11 positions match TRBD2. V shed 1 base and J 3 bases; nucleotides not matched to a gene: 7. The CDR3 contains 17 residues. CDR1 and CDR2 from the germline V gene are LGHDT and YNNKEL (reference sequence). CDR3 DNA sequence: TGTGCCAGCAGCCAAGCAGCCGGGACTAGCGGAAAAGAGACCCAGTACTTC. Protein: CASSQAAGTSGKETQYF.

This clone showed up just once. The chain uses TRBV4-3 and TRBJ2-1; 8 positions agree with TRBD2. The ends lost 1 base at V and 7 bases at J; junction bases unmatched: 12. CDR1 is LGHNA, CDR2 YSLEER, per germline. This CDR3 has 17 amino acids. The CDR3 DNA reads TGCGCCAGCAGCCAAGTAGTCGCCAGCGGGAGAGCGAATGAGCAGTTCTTC. It is translated as CASSQVVASGRANEQFF.

The rearrangement joins TRBV6-2 or TRBV6-3 to TRBJ2-2, with D perhaps TRBD2 (6 bases). The CDR3 is 15 residues long. Germline V gives CDR1 MNHEY, CDR2 SVGEGT. V gave up 2 bases and J gave up 0 bases, with 7 bases separating them. CDR3 DNA: TGTGCCAGCAGTTACGGAGGGCCGAACACCGGGGAGCTGTTTTTT. Its protein is CASSYGGPNTGELFF.

This chain's CDR3 is CASTRQGFQPQHF. CDR3 nucleotide sequence: TGTGCCAGCACCAGACAGGGCTTTCAGCCCCAGCATTTT. The chain carries TRBV28 and TRBJ1-5; 7 nucleotides line up with TRBD1. Per the germline V gene, CDR1 is MDHEN and CDR2 is SYDVKM. This CDR3 region has 13 residues. The trim removed 7 bases at V and 6 bases at J, leaving 6 bases unmatched.

CDR3 sequence: CASSIEASGTHEQYF. In nucleotides, the CDR3 is TGTGCCAGCTCAATAGAGGCTAGCGGGACCCACGAGCAGTACTTC. The chain recombines TRBV18 with TRBJ2-7; 9 nucleotides agree with TRBD2. V trimming: 5 bases; J trimming: 5 bases; junction bases outside the gene matches: 10. CDR3 length: 15 residues. Germline V lookup: CDR1 KGHSH, CDR2 LQKENI.

The chain recombines TRBV28 with TRBJ1-2; TRBD1 aligns across 8 bases. V lost 5 bases to trimming and J lost 6 bases; unmatched junction nucleotides: 5. This CDR3 is 13 amino acids long. Germline V gene data show CDR1 as MDHEN and CDR2 as SYDVKM. This CDR3 reads CASSGQGGNGYTF. The CDR3 coding sequence is TGTGCCAGCAGTGGACAGGGTGGGAATGGCTACACCTTC.

This rearrangement joins TRBV27 to TRBJ1-1; 8 nucleotides line up with TRBD1. After removal of 3 bases from V and 5 bases from J, the junction contained 11 bases not matched to a gene. Germline-derived CDR1 and CDR2 are MNHEY and SMNVEV (reference sequence). This CDR3 region has 16 residues. The CDR3: CASSFRQGALATEAFF. The CDR3 bases are TGTGCCAGCAGTTTTCGGCAGGGGGCGCTGGCGACTGAAGCTTTCTTT.

The chain is built from TRBV20-1 and TRBJ2-1; 8 nucleotides line up with TRBD2. The CDR3 spans 14 residues. The germline gives CDR1 DFQATT, CDR2 SNEGSKA (reference sequence). The ends lost 3 bases at V and 5 bases at J; junction bases unmatched: 6. The CDR3 is CSASRGGFNNEQFF. The CDR3 DNA reads as TGCAGTGCTAGTCGCGGGGGGTTTAACAATGAGCAGTTCTTC.

The chain employs TRBV5-1 and TRBJ2-7, with D possibly TRBD1 on 6 matching bases. Germline CDR1 is SGHRS and CDR2 is YFSETQ. Trimming stripped 4 bases from V and 4 bases from J, with 9 bases between. The CDR3 is 12 residues long. The CDR3 here is CASSIQGYEQYF. CDR3 sequence (DNA): TGCGCCAGCAGCATACAGGGTTACGAGCAGTACTTC.

The chain links TRBV6-1 to TRBJ2-1; no definite D call. CDR1 MNHNS and CDR2 SASEGT come from the germline V gene. Deletions cut 4 bases from V and 6 bases from J, with 22 bases between. This CDR3 is 17 amino acids long. The CDR3 DNA reads TGTGCCAGCAGTGCCGACTGGTCCAGCGAGGAGTTCAATGAGCAGTTCTTC. Protein product: CASSADWSSEEFNEQFF.

The chain employs TRBV29-1 and TRBJ2-3; D is unresolved. The CDR3 consists of 14 residues. The germline CDR1 and CDR2 sequences are SQVTM and ANQGSEA. Trimming stripped 8 bases from V and 2 bases from J, with 17 bases between. CDR3 loop: CSSLGAAFTDTQYF. The DNA of the CDR3 is TGCAGCTCCCTAGGAGCAGCTTTCACAGATACGCAGTATTTT.

This chain connects TRBV3-1 (or the pseudogene TRBV3-2) to TRBJ2-3; 8 nucleotides agree with TRBD2. Trimming at V came to 3 bases and at J to 1 base, leaving 3 bases not matched to a gene. The CDR3 contains 15 residues. Germline values: CDR1 LGHDT, CDR2 YNNKEL (reference sequence). In DNA form, the CDR3 reads TGTGCCAGCAGCCATTGGCGGGAGGGCACAGATACGCAGTATTTT. This sequence encodes CASSHWREGTDTQYF.

Here the CDR3 DNA reads TGTGCCAGCAGTTCCGGGACAGGGTCGTTTAGGGCCCAGCATTTT. Translation: CASSSGTGSFRAQHF. The chain uses TRBV6-2 or TRBV6-3 and TRBJ1-5; 9 bases fit TRBD1. The V segment lost 4 bases and the J segment 11 bases; nucleotides outside the gene matches: 12. CDR3 length: 15 residues. Germline V gives CDR1 MNHEY, CDR2 SVGEGT.

The sample holds one count of this clone. The chain has TRBV5-1 and TRBJ2-4; D is possibly TRBD2 (6 bases). Trimming cost V 0 bases and J 6 bases, with 28 bases left between them. From germline, CDR1 is SGHRS and CDR2 YFSETQ. The CDR3 contains 20 residues. For the CDR3, the DNA is TGCGCCAGCAGCTTGGACGCTCGCGGGACCTCCACGGGGCTGGGAAACATTCAGTACTTC. This translates into CASSLDARGTSTGLGNIQYF.

The chain couples TRBV5-6 to TRBJ1-2, with D tentatively TRBD1 (6 bases). CDR3 length equals 13 residues. V was pared by 6 bases and J by 4 bases, with 13 bases between. Germline loops: CDR1 SGHDT, CDR2 YYEEEE. The CDR3 coding sequence is TGTGCCAGCAACATGGGACAATCCTATGGCTACACCTTC. Its protein product is CASNMGQSYGYTF.

The V call is TRBV11-2, the J call TRBJ1-1, with D maybe TRBD1 (6 bases). Germline V CDR1 and CDR2: SGHAT, FQNNGV. This CDR3 comprises 16 residues. Trimming shortened V by 2 bases and J by 8 bases, and 21 bases separated the two germline ends. The CDR3 protein is CASSLRGSGQTQEAFF. DNA for the CDR3: TGTGCCAGCAGCTTAAGGGGCAGCGGACAGACTCAAGAAGCTTTCTTT.

A few counts support this clone. V usage is TRBV18 and J usage is TRBJ2-2; D remains unclear. This CDR3 spans 13 amino acids. Germline CDR1 reads KGHSH; CDR2 reads LQKENI. The germline V and J ends were trimmed by 2 bases and 7 bases, with 8 bases remaining between them. Here the CDR3 reads CASSPLDYGELFF. CDR3 nucleotide sequence: TGTGCCAGCTCACCATTAGATTACGGGGAGCTGTTTTTT. Full variable domain (outside the CDR3, taken from reference TRBV18 and TRBJ2-2): NAGVMQNPRHLVRRRGQEARLRCSPMKGHSHVYWYRQLPEEGLKFMVYLQKENIIDESGMPKERFSAEFPKEGPSILRIQQVVRGDSAAYFCASSPLDYGELFFGEGSRLTVL.

This clone has more than one count but fewer than ten. The DNA of the CDR3 is TGTGCCAGCAGCTTAGGGGTGACTAGCGGAGGACAAGAGACCCAGTACTTC. This codes for CASSLGVTSGGQETQYF. The genes are TRBV7-9 and TRBJ2-5; TRBD2 agrees at 9 bases. The CDR3 totals 17 residues. Germline loops: CDR1 SEHNR, CDR2 FQNEAQ (reference sequence). Trimming cost V 1 base and J 2 bases; bases outside gene matches: 8.

The V and J genes are TRBV5-1 and TRBJ2-7; 10 positions agree with TRBD1. V lost 5 bases, J lost 1 base, and 3 bases stayed unmatched. The germline V gene has CDR1 SGHRS and CDR2 YFSETQ. This CDR3 spans 14 amino acids. The CDR3 bases are TGCGCCAGCAGGGGACAGGGGACTTCCTACGAGCAGTACTTC. As protein: CASRGQGTSYEQYF. The variable domain in full, with the rest retrieved from reference TRBV5-1 and TRBJ2-7, is KAGVTQTPRYLIKTRGQQVTLSCSPISGHRSVSWYQQTPGQGLQFLFEYFSETQRNKGNFPGRFSGRQFSNSRSEMNVSTLELGDSALYLCASRGQGTSYEQYFGPGTRLTVT.

CDR3 sequence reads: CASSQGEYGYTF. CDR3 bases: TGTGCCAGCAGCCAAGGAGAATATGGCTACACCTTC. V usage is TRBV3-1 (or the pseudogene TRBV3-2) and J usage is TRBJ1-2, with D hard to call. Trimming removed 1 base from V and 5 bases from J, with 5 bases in between. CDR1 is LGHDT and CDR2 is YNNKEL in the germline V gene (reference sequence). CDR3 size: 12 residues.

The chain combines TRBV5-4 with TRBJ2-6; 10 bases map to TRBD1. In germline, CDR1 is SGHNT, CDR2 YYREEE (reference sequence). This CDR3 contains 17 residues. Unmatched junction bases numbered 5, after V lost 5 bases and J lost 0 bases. The CDR3 protein is CASRPTGGYSGANVLTF. CDR3 DNA sequence: TGTGCCAGCAGGCCGACAGGGGGCTACTCTGGGGCCAACGTCCTGACTTTC. The whole variable domain, filled in from reference TRBV5-4 and TRBJ2-6, reads ETGVTQSPTHLIKTRGQQVTLRCSSQSGHNTVSWYQQALGQGPQFIFQYYREEENGRGNFPPRFSGLQFPNYSSELNVNALELDDSALYLCASRPTGGYSGANVLTFGAGSRLTVL.

The J gene is TRBJ2-7, the V gene TRBV7-8, with unresolved D. CDR3 length: 18 residues. In germline, CDR1 is SGHVS, CDR2 FQNEAQ. V gave up 0 bases and J gave up 4 bases, with 22 bases separating them. CDR3 in DNA: TGTGCCAGCAGCTTAGCGTTAATTCGTCCCCGGGTTTATTACGAGCAGTACTTC. This translates into CASSLALIRPRVYYEQYF.